This T cell receptor (beta chain) was obtained from a study of blood T cells in healthy people across ages. Combining a sample-barcoded 5' primer with a J-beta primer mix, a second PCR ran for 7 to 11 cycles. Every cDNA was tagged by a template-switch adaptor with 12 random nucleotides. TCRdb reprocessed the 5' RACE reads with MiXCR, giving one entry per CDR3 protein. Among about 930,000 distinct CDR3 sequences listed, 25% to 35% were seen once. CDR1 and CDR2 from the germline V gene are MDHEN and SYDVKM. This CDR3 comprises 14 residues. V shed 6 bases and J shed 8 bases, with 19 bases lying between them. The data were also submitted as part of a second study, on T cells of mothers and their children.

Sequencing was performed on blood. The chain has TRBV28 and TRBJ1-2, with D tentatively TRBD1 (5 bases). The TCR sequence derives from a woman aged 40-49 years in good health. CDR3 loop: CASRSVPGIWGYTF. CDR3 nucleotides: TGTGCCAGCAGGTCAGTCCCAGGGATTTGGGGCTACACCTTC.